This TCR beta chain originates from a study of blood T cell repertoires in COVID-19. Germline lookup yields CDR1 SGHVS and CDR2 FQNEAQ. This CDR3 is built from 14 residues. With 2 bases removed from V and 4 bases from J, the gap between germline ends came to 9 bases. Data came from immunoSEQ multiplex PCR; TCRdb stores just in-frame clones and leaves some out. Of roughly 250,000 clones in the sample, about 88% are singletons; the top ten hold 3%. Residents of 24 US areas, aged roughly 18 to 89 years, made up the participants. The chain couples TRBV7-8 to TRBJ2-1; D may be TRBD2 (5 bases). The clonotype comes from a woman between 50 and 59 years old who had recovered from COVID-19. Sequenced input: PBMCs or T cells enriched from blood (not recorded which). DNA for the CDR3: TGTGCCAGCAGCTTATCGCCGGGATACAATGAGCAGTTCTTC. This encodes CASSLSPGYNEQFF.